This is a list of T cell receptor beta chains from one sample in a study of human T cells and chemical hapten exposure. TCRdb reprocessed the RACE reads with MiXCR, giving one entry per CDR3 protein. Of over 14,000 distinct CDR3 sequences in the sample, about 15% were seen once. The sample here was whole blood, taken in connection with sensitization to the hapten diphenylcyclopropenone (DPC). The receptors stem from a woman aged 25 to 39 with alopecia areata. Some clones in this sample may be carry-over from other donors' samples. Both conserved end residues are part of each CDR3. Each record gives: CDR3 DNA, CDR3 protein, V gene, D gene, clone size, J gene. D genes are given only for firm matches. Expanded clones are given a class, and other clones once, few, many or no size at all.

CDR3 DNA: TGTGCCAGCTCACCATCTAGGACTAGCGGGCACCTAGCACAGGAGTCCGAGCAGTACTTC
CDR3 protein: CASSPSRTSGHLAQESEQYF
V gene: TRBV18
D gene: TRBD2
clone size: .
J gene: TRBJ2-7

CDR3 DNA: TGTGCCAGCGGGTACGGGGGACCTAGCACAGATACGCAGTATTTT
CDR3 protein: CASGYGGPSTDTQYF
V gene: TRBV2
D gene: .
clone size: medium-sized
J gene: TRBJ2-3

CDR3 DNA: TGCGCCAGCAGTCCCTACCAGGGGGCACAGTATGGCTACACCTTC
CDR3 protein: CASSPYQGAQYGYTF
V gene: TRBV5-1
D gene: TRBD1
clone size: few
J gene: TRBJ1-2

CDR3 DNA: TGTGCCAGCAGTTTGACAGGAGGATCCCATGGCTACACCTTC
CDR3 protein: CASSLTGGSHGYTF
V gene: TRBV28
D gene: .
clone size: .
J gene: TRBJ1-2

CDR3 DNA: TGTGCCAGCTCATGGACCGGGACTGAGACCATCGCGCTCTACAATGAGCAGTTCTTC
CDR3 protein: CASSWTGTETIALYNEQFF
V gene: TRBV18
D gene: .
clone size: medium-sized
J gene: TRBJ2-1

CDR3 DNA: TGCAGCGTGGCCGGGACTAGCGGGGGTCGGACAGATACGCAGTATTTT
CDR3 protein: CSVAGTSGGRTDTQYF
V gene: TRBV29-1
D gene: TRBD2
clone size: .
J gene: TRBJ2-3

CDR3 DNA: TGCAGCGTTGAAGGGGCCGCTTTCTTT
CDR3 protein: CSVEGAAFF
V gene: TRBV29-1
D gene: .
clone size: many
J gene: TRBJ1-1

CDR3 DNA: TGCAGCGTAAGCGGGGTGGGCTACAATGAGCAGTTCTTC
CDR3 protein: CSVSGVGYNEQFF
V gene: TRBV29-1
D gene: TRBD2
clone size: medium-sized
J gene: TRBJ2-1

CDR3 DNA: TGTGCCAGCAGCCAGCGGGAGGGCCTCAATGAGCAGTTCTTC
CDR3 protein: CASSQREGLNEQFF
V gene: TRBV6-4
D gene: TRBD2
clone size: many
J gene: TRBJ2-1

CDR3 DNA: TGTGCCAGCAGCGAGGGCGAAAAACTGTTTTTT
CDR3 protein: CASSEGEKLFF
V gene: TRBV7-2
D gene: .
clone size: few
J gene: TRBJ1-4

CDR3 DNA: TGCGCCAGCAGCTCCGCCCCAGGGCTCGCAGATACGCAGTATTTT
CDR3 protein: CASSSAPGLADTQYF
V gene: TRBV4-3
D gene: .
clone size: few
J gene: TRBJ2-3

CDR3 DNA: TGTGCCAGCAGCCAAGTCCCGACTCTTAGCACAGATACGCAGTATTTT
CDR3 protein: CASSQVPTLSTDTQYF
V gene: TRBV3-1
D gene: .
clone size: medium-sized
J gene: TRBJ2-3

CDR3 DNA: TGTGCCAGCAGTTTAATCGGAACTAGCGGTGAGCAGTTCTTC
CDR3 protein: CASSLIGTSGEQFF
V gene: TRBV28
D gene: TRBD2
clone size: .
J gene: TRBJ2-1

CDR3 DNA: TGCAGTGCAAGGACAGGGGGCTTCTACGAGCAGTACTTC
CDR3 protein: CSARTGGFYEQYF
V gene: TRBV20-1
D gene: TRBD1
clone size: medium-sized
J gene: TRBJ2-7

CDR3 DNA: TGCAGTGCCTTCGGACAGGGACCAGATACGCAGTATTTT
CDR3 protein: CSAFGQGPDTQYF
V gene: TRBV20-1
D gene: TRBD1
clone size: many
J gene: TRBJ2-3

CDR3 DNA: TGTGCCAGCAGCCAAGACAGCTATGGCTACACCTTC
CDR3 protein: CASSQDSYGYTF
V gene: TRBV3-1
D gene: .
clone size: few
J gene: TRBJ1-2

CDR3 DNA: TGTGCCAGCAGCCCACAGGGTTTTATTGATGGAGCTTTCTTT
CDR3 protein: CASSPQGFIDGAFF
V gene: TRBV7-9
D gene: .
clone size: medium-sized
J gene: TRBJ1-1

CDR3 DNA: TGCAGTGCTACCAGGGGGCTTTTTGAGACCCAGTACTTC
CDR3 protein: CSATRGLFETQYF
V gene: TRBV20-1
D gene: TRBD1
clone size: many
J gene: TRBJ2-5